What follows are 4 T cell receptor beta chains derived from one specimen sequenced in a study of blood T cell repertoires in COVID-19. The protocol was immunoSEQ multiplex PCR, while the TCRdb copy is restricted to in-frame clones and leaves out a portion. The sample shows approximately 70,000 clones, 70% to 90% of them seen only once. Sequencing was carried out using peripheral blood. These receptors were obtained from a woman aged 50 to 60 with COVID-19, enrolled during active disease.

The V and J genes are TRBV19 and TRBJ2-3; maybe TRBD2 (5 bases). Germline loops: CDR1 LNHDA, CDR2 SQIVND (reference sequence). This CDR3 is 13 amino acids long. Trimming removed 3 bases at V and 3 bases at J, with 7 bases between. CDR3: CASSIGGTDTQYF. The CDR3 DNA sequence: TGTGCCAGTAGTATTGGAGGAACAGATACGCAGTATTTT.

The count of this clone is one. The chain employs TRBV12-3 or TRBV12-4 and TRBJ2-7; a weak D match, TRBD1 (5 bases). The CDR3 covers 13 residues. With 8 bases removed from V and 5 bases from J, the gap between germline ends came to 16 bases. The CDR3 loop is CASATVSLHEQYF. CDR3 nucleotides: TGTGCCAGCGCGACAGTATCTCTCCACGAGCAGTACTTC.

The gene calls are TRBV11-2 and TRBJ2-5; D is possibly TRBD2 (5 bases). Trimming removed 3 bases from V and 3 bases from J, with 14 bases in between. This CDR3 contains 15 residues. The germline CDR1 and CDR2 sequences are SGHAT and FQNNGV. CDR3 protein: CASSFSLGSEETQYF. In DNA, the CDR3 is TGTGCCAGCAGCTTTTCTTTGGGGAGCGAAGAGACCCAGTACTTC.

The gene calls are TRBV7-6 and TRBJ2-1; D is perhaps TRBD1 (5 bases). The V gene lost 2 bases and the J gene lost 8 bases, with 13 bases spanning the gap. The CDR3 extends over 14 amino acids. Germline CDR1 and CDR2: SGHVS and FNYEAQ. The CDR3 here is CASSLMLVGDEQFF. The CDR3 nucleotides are TGTGCCAGCAGCTTAATGCTAGTAGGGGATGAGCAGTTCTTC. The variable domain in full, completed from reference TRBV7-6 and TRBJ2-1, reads GAGVSQSPRYKVTKRGQDVALRCDPISGHVSLYWYRQALGQGPEFLTYFNYEAQQDKSGLPNDRFSAERPEGSISTLTIQRTEQRDSAMYRCASSLMLVGDEQFFGPGTRLTVL.